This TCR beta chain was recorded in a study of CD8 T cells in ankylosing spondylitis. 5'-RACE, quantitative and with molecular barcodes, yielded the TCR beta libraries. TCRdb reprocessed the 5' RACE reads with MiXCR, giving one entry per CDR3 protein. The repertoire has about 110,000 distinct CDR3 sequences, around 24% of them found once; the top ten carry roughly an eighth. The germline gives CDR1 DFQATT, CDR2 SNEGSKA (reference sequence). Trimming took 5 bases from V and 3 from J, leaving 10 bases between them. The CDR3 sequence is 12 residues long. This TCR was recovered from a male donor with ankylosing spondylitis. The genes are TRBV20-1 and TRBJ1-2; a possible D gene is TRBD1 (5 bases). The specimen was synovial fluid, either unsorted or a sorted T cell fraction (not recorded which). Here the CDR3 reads CSAPVGDYGYTF. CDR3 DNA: TGCAGTGCTCCCGTGGGGGACTATGGCTACACCTTC.